This TCR beta chain was captured by sequencing in a study of cytomegalovirus exposure and HLA in healthy donors. Looking at the study overall: Among the roughly 370 genotyped donors, approximately 82% were placed in the Caucasian-associated ancestry cluster. General study results and limits: Researchers reported that a few CMV-associated chains were confirmed in vitro as CMV antigen-specific. Likely technical artifact: a cluster of highly shared sequence variants.

Trimming took 6 bases from V and 4 from J, leaving 10 bases between them. Germline values: CDR1 ENHRY, CDR2 SYGVKD. This CDR3 has 13 amino acids. Of note for this clone: Antigen unknown.

PCR amplification relied on 60 Vbeta primers (plus 13 Jbeta primers). Sequencing was performed with immunoSEQ multiplex PCR; in TCRdb, only in-frame clones are kept and a portion is missing. The sample shows approximately 150,000 clones, 70% to 75% of them seen only once. The genes are TRBV10-3 and TRBJ2-1; D gene uncertain. The TCR comes from a man aged 18 to 29 in good health and CMV-seropositive. Material: PBMCs. Here the CDR3 reads CAISRLEYNEQFF. The DNA for the CDR3 is TGTGCCATCAGCCGACTCGAATACAATGAGCAGTTCTTC.